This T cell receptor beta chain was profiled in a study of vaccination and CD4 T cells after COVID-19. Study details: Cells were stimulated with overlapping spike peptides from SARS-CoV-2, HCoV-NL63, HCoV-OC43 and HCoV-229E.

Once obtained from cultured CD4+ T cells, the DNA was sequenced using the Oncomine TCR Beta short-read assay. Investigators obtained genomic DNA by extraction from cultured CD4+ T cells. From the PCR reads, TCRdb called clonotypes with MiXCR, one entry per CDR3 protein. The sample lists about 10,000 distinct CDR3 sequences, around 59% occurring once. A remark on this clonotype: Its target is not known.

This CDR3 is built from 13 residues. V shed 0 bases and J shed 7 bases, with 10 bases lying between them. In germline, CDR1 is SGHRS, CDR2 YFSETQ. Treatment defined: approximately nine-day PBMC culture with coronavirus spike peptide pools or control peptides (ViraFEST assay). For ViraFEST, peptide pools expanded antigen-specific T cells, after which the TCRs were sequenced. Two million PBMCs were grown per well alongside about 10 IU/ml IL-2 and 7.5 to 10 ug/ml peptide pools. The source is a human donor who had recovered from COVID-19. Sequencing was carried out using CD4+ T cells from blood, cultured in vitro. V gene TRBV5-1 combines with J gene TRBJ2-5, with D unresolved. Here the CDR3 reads CASSLGAVATQYF. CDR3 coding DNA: TGCGCCAGCAGCTTGGGGGCGGTTGCGACCCAGTACTTC.